This T cell receptor beta chain was retrieved from a study of OX40 agonist ivuxolimab in advanced cancers. Study context: Patients receiving dose escalation had hepatocellular carcinoma, melanoma, renal cell or head and neck cancer. Partial responses were recorded for three patients, including one with hepatocellular carcinoma and two with cutaneous melanoma.

This clone has a handful of counts. No antigen is known for it. Autoimmune disease history or systemic immunosuppression led to patients being barred. Trimming removed 3 bases from V and 5 bases from J, with 15 bases in between. CDR1 SGHTA and CDR2 FQGNSA come from the germline V gene. CDR3 length: 15 residues. Study conclusions and caveats: Dosing at 0.1 to 3.0 mg/kg was accompanied by clonal expansion of CD4+ and CD8+ blood T cells by week 6.

Using immunoSEQ multiplex PCR, the repertoire was profiled, and TCRdb retains in-frame clones only, with some absent. The table has approximately 94,000 clones, around 91% seen once. The TCR originated in an adult with an advanced solid tumor such as melanoma, head and neck, liver or kidney cancer. This rearrangement joins TRBV7-2 to TRBJ2-3; a weak D match, TRBD2 (5 bases). The sequencing here drew on CD4+ or CD8+ T cells sorted from blood, taken in a trial of the OX40 agonist ivuxolimab. The CDR3 protein is CASSLEARNIDTQYF. The CDR3 DNA reads TGTGCCAGCAGCTTGGAGGCTCGGAATATAGATACGCAGTATTTT.